This entry lists 24 T cell receptor beta chains sequenced from one sample in a study of blood T cell repertoires in COVID-19 (dated by TCRdb to about 2020). To prepare the library, the immunoSEQ multiplex PCR assay was applied. Not all clones reach the TCRdb copy of this immuneACCESS table, which keeps in-frame sequences only. Checked studies attribute under half of the gap to unresolved V genes and leave the rest unexplained. This sample is represented by a few hundred thousand clones; around 90% of them were singletons. Approximately 1.1% of the sample comes from the top ten. The sequencing input was PBMCs or T cells enriched from blood (not recorded which). These receptor sequences come from a man aged 25-45 years who had recovered from COVID-19.

This chain links TRBV9 with TRBJ2-1, with 8 positions matching TRBD2. V trimming: 0 bases; J trimming: 5 bases; junction bases outside the gene matches: 4. Per germline, CDR1 SGDLS and CDR2 YYNGEE. The CDR3 runs to 15 residues. The CDR3 spells CASSVDGGANNEQFF. CDR3 coding DNA: TGTGCCAGCAGCGTAGACGGGGGGGCGAACAATGAGCAGTTCTTC.

The CDR3, as DNA: TGTGCCAGCAGTCCCAGGGGAGCCGGGGAGCTGTTTTTT. Its translation is CASSPRGAGELFF. The rearrangement joins TRBV28 to TRBJ2-2, with D maybe TRBD1 (6 bases). The CDR3 is 13 amino acids. Trimming left V 5 bases short and J 6 bases short, with 10 bases between. Germline CDR1 is MDHEN and CDR2 is SYDVKM.

The rearrangement joins TRBV7-9 to TRBJ2-1; 11 bases map to TRBD2. This CDR3 region has 15 residues. Germline trimming cut 1 base from V and 8 bases from J; bases unmatched to any gene: 4. Germline V gene sequence: CDR1 SEHNR, CDR2 FQNEAQ (reference sequence). CDR3: CASSLVAGGLYEQFF. The CDR3 coding sequence is TGTGCCAGCAGCTTAGTAGCGGGAGGGCTCTATGAGCAGTTCTTC.

This rearrangement joins TRBV5-1 to TRBJ1-2; D is ambiguous. V shed 4 bases and J shed 5 bases, with 12 bases lying between them. The CDR3 consists of 13 residues. Germline CDR1 is SGHRS and CDR2 is YFSETQ. CDR3: CASSPDGEYGYTF. The CDR3 DNA sequence: TGCGCCAGCAGCCCGGACGGGGAGTATGGCTACACCTTC.

This chain links TRBV7-6 with TRBJ2-2; TRBD2 matches 7 bases. The CDR3 runs to 17 residues. The germline V gene has CDR1 SGHVS and CDR2 FNYEAQ. Trimming removed 5 bases from V and 0 bases from J; junction bases left unmatched: 9. CDR3 protein: CASSRHSTSSNTGELFF. CDR3 DNA: TGTGCCAGCAGCCGACACTCGACTAGCTCGAACACCGGGGAGCTGTTTTTT.

The chain carries TRBV19 and TRBJ2-2; 12 bases match TRBD2. Germline CDR1 reads LNHDA; CDR2 reads SQIVND (reference sequence). The J segment lost 0 bases and the V segment lost 2 bases, leaving 1 base of the junction unmatched. This CDR3 has 17 amino acids. DNA for the CDR3: TGTGCCAGTAGTATAACTAGCGGGAGGTCGAACACCGGGGAGCTGTTTTTT. It encodes CASSITSGRSNTGELFF.

This clone was seen just once. As DNA, the CDR3 is TGTGCCAGCAGCTTAGATGGGTTGGAGCGGGAGTTTCGTAATGAGCAGTTCTTC. Translation gives CASSLDGLEREFRNEQFF. V usage is TRBV11-3 and J usage is TRBJ2-1, with TRBD2 matching over 8 bases. Germline lookup yields CDR1 SGHNT and CDR2 YENEEA. V shed 0 bases, J shed 7 bases, and the junction held 14 bases outside the gene matches. This CDR3 is 18 amino acids long.

The table lists this clone with a count of one. V and J are TRBV7-2 and TRBJ2-7; 8 bases are a match to TRBD1. V dropped 1 base and J dropped 3; count of bases not matched to a gene: 5. The CDR3 consists of 15 residues. CDR1 is SGHTA and CDR2 is FQGNSA in the germline V gene. The CDR3 coding sequence is TGTGCCAGCAGCTTAGGAGGGACAGGTAACTACGAGCAGTACTTC. Residues: CASSLGGTGNYEQYF.

This clone was seen only once. J is TRBJ1-1 and V is TRBV14; maybe TRBD1 (5 bases). With 1 base removed from V and 5 bases from J, the gap between germline ends came to 8 bases. The CDR3 runs 13 residues. Germline CDR1 and CDR2: SGHDN and FVKESK. CDR3 bases: TGTGCCAGCAGCCAAGTTAGGGGTACTGAAGCTTTCTTT. Its protein product is CASSQVRGTEAFF.

This chain joins TRBV4-2 and TRBJ2-7, with 12 bases matching TRBD2. Germline V gene sequence: CDR1 LGHNA, CDR2 YNFKEQ. J gave up 4 bases and V 3 bases, and 4 bases lay outside the gene matches. The CDR3 runs 15 residues. The CDR3 is CASSQALAGGYEQYF. The CDR3 nucleotides are TGTGCCAGCAGCCAGGCTCTAGCGGGGGGGTACGAGCAGTACTTC.

This clone showed up just a few times. CDR3 coding DNA: TGTGCCAGCTCCGGGACAGGGGGTATCAACGAGCAGTACTTC. It is translated as CASSGTGGINEQYF. V is TRBV18 and J is TRBJ2-7; 11 bases align to TRBD1. The V and J ends lost 6 bases and 5 bases, in that order; junction bases with no gene match: 6. The CDR3 runs to 14 residues. Germline V gene lookup returns CDR1 KGHSH and CDR2 LQKENI.

The chain has TRBV27 and TRBJ1-2, with TRBD1 as a possible D gene (5 bases). Trimming pared 5 bases from V and 6 bases from J, leaving 13 bases between. This CDR3 contains 13 residues. CDR1 and CDR2 (germline): MNHEY, SMNVEV (reference sequence). CDR3 amino acids: CASSDGGKNGYTF. CDR3 nucleotide sequence: TGTGCCAGCAGTGACGGGGGGAAGAATGGCTACACCTTC.

The gene calls are TRBV6-5 and TRBJ1-5, with D unresolved. CDR1 is MNHEY and CDR2 is SVGAGI in the germline V gene. The CDR3 has 14 amino acids. Trimming stripped 8 bases from V and 6 bases from J, with 17 bases between. CDR3 DNA: TGTGCCAGCTCCCGACGGGGAGGCGGTCAGCCCCAGCATTTT. Translated, it gives CASSRRGGGQPQHF.

The genes are TRBV7-9 and TRBJ2-5; 8 bases line up with TRBD1. J lost 1 base, V lost 1 base, and 8 bases had no gene match. Germline V gene data show CDR1 as SEHNR and CDR2 as FQNEAQ (reference sequence). This CDR3 is 17 amino acids long. CDR3 sequence: CASSLGFDTGGQETQYF. The CDR3 nucleotides read TGTGCCAGCAGCTTAGGGTTCGACACAGGGGGCCAAGAGACCCAGTACTTC.

This rearrangement joins TRBV9 to TRBJ2-7, with D tentatively TRBD2 (7 bases). Per germline, CDR1 SGDLS and CDR2 YYNGEE. This CDR3 region has 14 residues. The V end lost 3 bases, the J end lost 3 bases, and 13 bases lay between the germline ends. The DNA for the CDR3 is TGTGCCAGCAGCGCTGAGGGGGGGCTCTACGAGCAGTACTTC. As protein: CASSAEGGLYEQYF.

The chain links TRBV2 to TRBJ2-3, with D unclear. V was clipped by 5 bases and J by 7 bases, with 16 bases between them. Germline V gives CDR1 SNHLY, CDR2 FYNNEI. The CDR3 loop spans 14 amino acids. DNA for the CDR3: TGTGCCAGCAGTCCAAGCCGAGTAGCTAATACGCAGTATTTT. It is translated as CASSPSRVANTQYF.

A single count supports this clone. The chain has TRBV19 and TRBJ2-1; 8 nucleotides match TRBD2. Unmatched junction bases numbered 5, after V lost 2 bases and J lost 5 bases. Per the germline V gene, CDR1 is LNHDA and CDR2 is SQIVND (reference sequence). The CDR3 totals 15 residues. The DNA of the CDR3 is TGTGCCAGTAGTATAAAAGGGACTAGGAACAATGAGCAGTTCTTC. Protein product: CASSIKGTRNNEQFF.

The chain carries TRBV6-2 or TRBV6-3 and TRBJ2-2; D not resolved. The CDR3 runs to 13 residues. Germline CDR1 reads MNHEY; CDR2 reads SVGEGT. Trimming took off 4 bases at V and 5 bases at J, with 8 bases between the two ends. CDR3 in amino acids: CASSLARTGELFF. For the CDR3, the DNA is TGTGCCAGCAGTTTGGCCCGAACCGGGGAGCTGTTTTTT.

The chain uses TRBV19 and TRBJ2-7, with D maybe TRBD1 (6 bases). CDR1 and CDR2 (germline): LNHDA, SQIVND (reference sequence). With 6 bases removed from V and 2 bases from J, the gap between germline ends came to 11 bases. The CDR3 contains 13 residues. CDR3 in amino acids: CASSAGVTYEQYF. CDR3 in DNA: TGTGCCAGTAGCGCAGGGGTGACCTACGAGCAGTACTTC.

The chain uses TRBV7-9 and TRBJ2-1; D gene uncertain. The CDR3 totals 14 residues. The germline gives CDR1 SEHNR, CDR2 FQNEAQ (reference sequence). Trimming removed 5 bases at V and 5 bases at J, with 13 bases between. CDR3: CASSPMIEDNEQFF. The CDR3 region has the DNA TGTGCCAGCAGCCCAATGATAGAGGACAATGAGCAGTTCTTC.

V is TRBV19 and J is TRBJ2-7, with 10 bases fitting TRBD1. This CDR3 is 14 amino acids long. The J segment lost 2 bases and the V segment lost 7 bases, leaving 5 bases of the junction unmatched. Germline V gene lookup returns CDR1 LNHDA and CDR2 SQIVND (reference sequence). The DNA of the CDR3 is TGTGCCAGTACCACGACAGGGGGCCCCTACGAGCAGTACTTC. It yields the protein CASTTTGGPYEQYF.

The chain recombines TRBV9 with TRBJ1-1; 7 nucleotides align to TRBD1. The CDR3 covers 16 residues. CDR1 is SGDLS and CDR2 is YYNGEE in the germline V gene. Trimming removed 0 bases from V and 4 bases from J; junction bases left unmatched: 9. CDR3 nucleotides: TGTGCCAGCAGCGTAGTGTCAGGGGGGTTTCCCACTGAAGCTTTCTTT. This encodes CASSVVSGGFPTEAFF.

This chain links TRBV23-1 with TRBJ2-7; TRBD2 matches at 8 bases. TRBV23-1 is known as an ORF, though its function is uncertain. The CDR3 has 13 residues. CDR3 in DNA: TGCGGCCACCGGGAGGGGCGAACCTACGAGCAGTACTTC. This codes for CGHREGRTYEQYF.

The chain is built from TRBV19 and TRBJ2-7; TRBD2 might be the D (7 bases). The V gene lost 3 bases and the J gene lost 4 bases, with 16 bases spanning the gap. The CDR3 covers 15 residues. Germline assignment: CDR1 LNHDA and CDR2 SQIVND (reference sequence). The DNA for the CDR3 is TGTGCCAGTAGTATGGACAGACTAGCAGTTTACGAGCAGTACTTC. Its translation is CASSMDRLAVYEQYF.